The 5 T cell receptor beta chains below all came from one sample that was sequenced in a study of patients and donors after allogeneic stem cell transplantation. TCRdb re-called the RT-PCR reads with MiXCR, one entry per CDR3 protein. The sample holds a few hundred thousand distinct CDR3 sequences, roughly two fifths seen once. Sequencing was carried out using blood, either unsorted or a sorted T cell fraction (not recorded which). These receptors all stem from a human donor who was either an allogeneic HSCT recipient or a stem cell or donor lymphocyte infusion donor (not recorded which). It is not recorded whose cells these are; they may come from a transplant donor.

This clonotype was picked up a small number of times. CDR3 sequence: CASSPQTGNTEAFF. The CDR3, as DNA: TGTGCCAGCTCACCACAAACAGGGAACACTGAAGCTTTCTTT. The chain carries TRBV18 and TRBJ1-1; weak D call: TRBD1 (5 bases). The CDR3 contains 14 residues. The germline V gene has CDR1 KGHSH and CDR2 LQKENI. The V end lost 1 base, the J end lost 1 base, and 7 bases lay between the germline ends.

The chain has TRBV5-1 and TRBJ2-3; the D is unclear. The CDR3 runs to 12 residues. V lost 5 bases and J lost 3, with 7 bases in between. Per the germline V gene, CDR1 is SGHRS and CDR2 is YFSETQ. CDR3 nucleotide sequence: TGCGCCAGCAGAGATGTGACAGATACGCAGTATTTT. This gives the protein CASRDVTDTQYF. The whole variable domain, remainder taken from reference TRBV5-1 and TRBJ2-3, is KAGVTQTPRYLIKTRGQQVTLSCSPISGHRSVSWYQQTPGQGLQFLFEYFSETQRNKGNFPGRFSGRQFSNSRSEMNVSTLELGDSALYLCASRDVTDTQYFGPGTRLTVL.

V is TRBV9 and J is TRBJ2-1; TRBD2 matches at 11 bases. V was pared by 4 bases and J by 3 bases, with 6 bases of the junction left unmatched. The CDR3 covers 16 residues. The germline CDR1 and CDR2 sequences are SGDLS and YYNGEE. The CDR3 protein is CASSPSGGPHYNEQFF. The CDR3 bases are TGTGCCAGCAGCCCTAGCGGGGGGCCTCACTACAATGAGCAGTTCTTC. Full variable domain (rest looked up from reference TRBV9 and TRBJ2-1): DSGVTQTPKHLITATGQRVTLRCSPRSGDLSVYWYQQSLDQGLQFLIQYYNGEERAKGNILERFSAQQFPDLHSELNLSSLELGDSALYFCASSPSGGPHYNEQFFGPGTRLTVL.

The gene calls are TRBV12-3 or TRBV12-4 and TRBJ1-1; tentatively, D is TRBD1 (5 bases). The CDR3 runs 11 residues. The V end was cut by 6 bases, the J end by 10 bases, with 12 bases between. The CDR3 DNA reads TGTGCCAGCAGCCTACAGGTTGTAGCTTTCTTT. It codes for CASSLQVVAFF.

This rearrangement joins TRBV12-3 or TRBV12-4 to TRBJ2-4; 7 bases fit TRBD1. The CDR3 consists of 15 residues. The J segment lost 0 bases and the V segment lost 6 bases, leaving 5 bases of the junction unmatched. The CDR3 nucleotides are TGTGCCAGCAGCCCCCGGGACAGAGCCAAAAACATTCAGTACTTC. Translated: CASSPRDRAKNIQYF.